This T cell receptor (beta chain) was captured in a study of early T cells in non-severe SARS-CoV-2 infection. About the study: Unsorted whole-blood RNA was sequenced in bulk, leaving chains unpaired.

Unique molecular identifiers were added to individual cDNA molecules. Via MiXCR, TCRdb re-called the 5' RACE reads, giving one row per CDR3 protein. The sample shows 100,000 to 150,000 distinct CDR3 sequences, 15% of them seen only once. There are a few counts of this clonotype. What it binds is unknown. General study results and limits: Sequences matched to VDJdb favored anti-spike CD8 responses, while private and CD4 specificities were missed.

Looked up from germline, CDR1 is MNHEY and CDR2 is SMNVEV (reference sequence). The CDR3 has 12 residues. The ends were cut back, 8 bases at V and 4 bases at J, with 11 bases in the middle. The receptor's source is an adult who was a healthcare worker with PCR-confirmed SARS-CoV-2 infection or an uninfected control (not recorded which). The specimen sequenced was whole blood. The chain carries TRBV27 and TRBJ1-1; D might be TRBD1 (6 bases). CDR3 in amino acids: CASRGAPTEAFF. In nucleotides, the CDR3 is TGTGCCAGCCGGGGGGCGCCCACTGAAGCTTTCTTT.